The entry below gives a single T cell receptor (beta chain) sequence along with its context. Its antigen is still unknown. Germline V lookup: CDR1 SGDLS, CDR2 YYNGEE. The V gene lost 3 bases and the J gene lost 8 bases, with 8 bases spanning the gap. The length of the CDR3 is 11 residues. This entry is derived from a study of Ad26.COV2.S vaccination and SARS-CoV-2 variants. Study background: As a participant in COV1001, the donor was in the Ad26.COV2.S trial arm. General study findings and limits: Placebo recipients had lower spike-specific TCR breadth than vaccine recipients.

Noted treatment: around 19 received Ad26.COV2.S at low or high dose, single or two shots; about 5 received placebo; per-sample allocation not given. Day 63 following the first vaccine or placebo injection was when the samples were taken. Its platform was an Ad26 vector, and its expressed antigen was Wuhan-strain SARS-CoV-2 spike. Assay: immunoSEQ multiplex PCR; the TCRdb copy retains only in-frame clones and omits some. The data show roughly 700,000 clones, more than 80% seen once. The material was peripheral blood, obtained in a trial of Ad26.COV2.S vaccine versus placebo. The receptor was isolated from a person between 18 and 65 years old who received the Ad26.COV2.S COVID-19 vaccine or a placebo. The chain carries TRBV9 and TRBJ1-2; no clear D gene. The DNA of the CDR3 is TGTGCCAGCAGCGGAGGTGCCGGCTACACCTTC. Its translation: CASSGGAGYTF.